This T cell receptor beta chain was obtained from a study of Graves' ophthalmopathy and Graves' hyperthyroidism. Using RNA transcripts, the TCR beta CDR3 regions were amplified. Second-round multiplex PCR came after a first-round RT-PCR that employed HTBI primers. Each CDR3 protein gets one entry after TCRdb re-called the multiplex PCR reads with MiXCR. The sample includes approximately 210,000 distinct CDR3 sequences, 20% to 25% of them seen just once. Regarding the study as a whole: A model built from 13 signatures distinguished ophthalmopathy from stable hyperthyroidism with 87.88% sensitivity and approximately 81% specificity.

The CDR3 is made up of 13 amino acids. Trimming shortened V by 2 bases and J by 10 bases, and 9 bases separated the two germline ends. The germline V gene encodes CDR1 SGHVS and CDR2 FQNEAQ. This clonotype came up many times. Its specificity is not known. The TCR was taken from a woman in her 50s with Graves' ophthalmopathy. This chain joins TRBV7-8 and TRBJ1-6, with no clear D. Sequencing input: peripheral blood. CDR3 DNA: TGTGCCAGCAGCTTAAGTGGCGAGTCACCCCTCCACTTT. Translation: CASSLSGESPLHF.